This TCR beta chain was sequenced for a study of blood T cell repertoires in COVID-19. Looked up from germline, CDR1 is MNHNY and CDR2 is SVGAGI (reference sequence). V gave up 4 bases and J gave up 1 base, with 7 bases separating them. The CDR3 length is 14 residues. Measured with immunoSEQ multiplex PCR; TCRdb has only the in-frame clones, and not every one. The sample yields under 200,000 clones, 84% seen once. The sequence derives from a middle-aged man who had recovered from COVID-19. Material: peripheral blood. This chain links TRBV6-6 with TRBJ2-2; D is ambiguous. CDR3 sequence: CASSLARNTGELFF. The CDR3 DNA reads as TGTGCCAGCAGTTTAGCCCGGAACACCGGGGAGCTGTTTTTT.